The next 28 T cell receptor beta chains were all read from a single sample in a study of cytomegalovirus exposure and HLA in healthy donors (dated by TCRdb to 2016 to 2017). The receptor library was made with the immunoSEQ multiplex PCR assay. Here the immuneACCESS table is served through TCRdb, limited to in-frame sequences with V and J called. Missing clones are a known gap in these copies; in checked studies unresolved V genes cover under half, and the rest lacks a known reason. The sample yields about 140,000 clones; roughly 90% were counted once. The top ten hold 2.5% to 3.5% of the sample. Sequencing was carried out using PBMCs. These receptors were collected from a man aged 18-30 years in good health and CMV-seronegative.

The gene calls are TRBV6-5 and TRBJ1-1; 7 bases map to TRBD1. Germline lookup yields CDR1 MNHEY and CDR2 SVGAGI. This CDR3 comprises 14 residues. V was pared by 6 bases and J by 4 bases, with 8 bases of the junction left unmatched. CDR3 protein: CASREVTGSTEAFF. The CDR3 DNA reads as TGTGCCAGCAGGGAAGTGACAGGGAGCACTGAAGCTTTCTTT.

This clone was seen only once. This chain connects TRBV30 to TRBJ2-2; 10 bases fit TRBD2. In germline, CDR1 is GTSNPN, CDR2 SVGIG (reference sequence). This CDR3 region has 17 residues. J was trimmed by 5 bases and V by 4 bases; bases with no gene match: 13. CDR3: CAWNGVAGGRGTGELFF. In DNA form, the CDR3 reads TGTGCCTGGAATGGTGTAGCGGGGGGCCGGGGGACCGGGGAGCTGTTTTTT.

The chain is built from TRBV6-6 and TRBJ1-5, with a weak D call TRBD1 (5 bases). CDR1 and CDR2 from the germline V gene are MNHNY and SVGAGI (reference sequence). The germline V and J ends were trimmed by 7 bases and 0 bases, with 13 bases remaining between them. The CDR3 spans 15 residues. CDR3 in DNA: TGTGCCAGCAACGACCAGGGTTATAGCAATCAGCCCCAGCATTTT. The encoded protein is CASNDQGYSNQPQHF.

The genes are TRBV28 and TRBJ1-1; 9 bases fit TRBD1. Germline loops: CDR1 MDHEN, CDR2 SYDVKM. Trimming at V came to 4 bases and at J to 11 bases, leaving 8 bases not matched to a gene. This CDR3 comprises 13 residues. CDR3 protein: CASSSSWTGVAFF. For the CDR3, the DNA is TGTGCCAGCAGTTCCTCTTGGACAGGGGTGGCTTTCTTT.

This clone was recorded a few times. V usage is TRBV21-1 and J usage is TRBJ1-5; the D call of TRBD1 is as the table states it, not checked on the DNA. TRBV21-1 is described as a pseudogene. The CDR3 is 16 amino acids. DNA of the CDR3: TGTGCCAGCCTTACACGACAGGGGTATAGCAATCAGCCCCAGCATTTT. It encodes CASLTRQGYSNQPQHF.

This clone has just a few counts. The V call is TRBV29-1, the J call TRBJ2-7, with D unresolved. Per germline, CDR1 SQVTM and CDR2 ANQGSEA. Trimming left V 1 base short and J 1 base short, with 8 bases between. The CDR3 covers 13 residues. CDR3 bases: TGCAGCGTTGAAGCTCCACAATCCTACGAGCAGTACTTC. Protein sequence: CSVEAPQSYEQYF.

V is TRBV7-2 and J is TRBJ2-7, with no clear D. CDR1 SGHTA and CDR2 FQGNSA come from the germline V gene. V dropped 1 base and J dropped 7 bases, with 11 bases sitting between them. This CDR3 has 13 residues. CDR3: CASSLESLREQYF. CDR3 bases: TGTGCCAGCAGCTTAGAAAGCCTTCGGGAGCAGTACTTC.

The rearrangement links TRBV7-2 to TRBJ2-7, with unresolved D. This CDR3 is built from 15 residues. Between the trimmed V and J ends, which lost 1 base and 7 bases, there was a span of 17 bases. Per the germline V gene, CDR1 is SGHTA and CDR2 is FQGNSA. Here the CDR3 DNA reads TGTGCCAGCAGCTTAGTCCCTGGGCCACTCTGGGAGCAGTACTTC. Translated, it gives CASSLVPGPLWEQYF.

The chain has TRBV18 and TRBJ2-1, with 9 bases identical to TRBD2. This CDR3 spans 17 amino acids. The V gene end was trimmed by 0 bases and the J gene end by 2 bases; junction bases not matched to a gene: 5. Per the germline V gene, CDR1 is KGHSH and CDR2 is LQKENI. CDR3 bases: TGTGCCAGCTCACCACCGCTAGCGGGGCCACCCTACAATGAGCAGTTCTTC. Its protein product is CASSPPLAGPPYNEQFF. Using reference TRBV18 and TRBJ2-1 for the parts outside the CDR3, the full variable domain is NAGVMQNPRHLVRRRGQEARLRCSPMKGHSHVYWYRQLPEEGLKFMVYLQKENIIDESGMPKERFSAEFPKEGPSILRIQQVVRGDSAAYFCASSPPLAGPPYNEQFFGPGTRLTVL.

This sequence joins TRBV28 and TRBJ2-1, with 7 bases that match TRBD2. The trim removed 6 bases at V and 4 bases at J, leaving 12 bases unmatched. Germline CDR1 and CDR2: MDHEN and SYDVKM. The CDR3 loop spans 16 amino acids. DNA of the CDR3: TGTGCCAGCAGGGGGAGGGGCCGAGTCTTTTACAATGAGCAGTTCTTC. Translated, it gives CASRGRGRVFYNEQFF.

The chain is built from TRBV6-5 and TRBJ2-7; D is possibly TRBD1 (6 bases). Germline CDR1 and CDR2: MNHEY and SVGAGI. V dropped 4 bases and J dropped 6 bases, with 16 bases sitting between them. This CDR3 has 14 amino acids. The CDR3 here is CASSSQPTGLEQYF. The CDR3 DNA sequence: TGTGCCAGCAGTTCCCAACCAACAGGGCTCGAGCAGTACTTC.

The chain couples TRBV7-2 to TRBJ1-2, with TRBD1 matching over 11 bases. Germline loops: CDR1 SGHTA, CDR2 FQGNSA. V was clipped by 3 bases and J by 12 bases; unmatched bases: 6. The CDR3 totals 13 residues. This chain's CDR3 is CASSLGQGVRNTF. CDR3 DNA: TGTGCCAGCAGCTTGGGACAGGGGGTACGGAACACCTTC.

The chain uses TRBV12-5 and TRBJ2-3; TRBD1 might be the D (5 bases). Trimming took 0 bases from V and 2 from J, leaving 12 bases between them. The CDR3 is 16 amino acids. Germline assignment: CDR1 LGHNT and CDR2 FRNRAP. The CDR3 DNA reads TGTGCTAGTGGTTTGGTGCTGACAGCCAACACAGATACGCAGTATTTT. As protein: CASGLVLTANTDTQYF.

V is TRBV6-1 and J is TRBJ1-1, with D perhaps TRBD1 (6 bases). V was clipped by 1 base and J by 4 bases, with 13 bases between them. The length of the CDR3 is 15 residues. Looked up from germline, CDR1 is MNHNS and CDR2 is SASEGT. CDR3 bases: TGTGCCAGCAGTGAAGGATTAACAGGGATCACTGAAGCTTTCTTT. Protein sequence: CASSEGLTGITEAFF.

This rearrangement joins TRBV12-5 to TRBJ1-2; no definite D call. CDR3 size: 13 residues. Trimming took 7 bases from V and 1 from J, leaving 10 bases between them. Germline V lookup: CDR1 LGHNT, CDR2 FRNRAP. The CDR3, as DNA: TGTGCTAGTGCCTTCCGGGGTAACTATGGCTACACCTTC. This codes for CASAFRGNYGYTF.

The chain is built from TRBV6-1 and TRBJ1-3; a possible D gene is TRBD1 (6 bases). Germline CDR1 MNHNS, CDR2 SASEGT. Trimming cost V 4 bases and J 3 bases, with 19 bases left between them. The CDR3 is made up of 17 amino acids. The CDR3 loop reads CASSATRGTLLGNTIYF. CDR3 nucleotides: TGTGCCAGCAGTGCCACCCGAGGGACACTTCTTGGAAACACCATATATTTT.

The chain links TRBV5-1 to TRBJ2-2, with 8 bases aligning to TRBD2. V lost 5 bases to trimming and J lost 4 bases; unmatched junction nucleotides: 10. This CDR3 contains 16 residues. Germline V gene lookup returns CDR1 SGHRS and CDR2 YFSETQ. CDR3 sequence (DNA): TGCGCCAGCAGTCCCAGCGGGCGGGGGGCCACCGGGGAGCTGTTTTTT. Protein sequence: CASSPSGRGATGELFF.

The table lists this clone with many counts. The chain carries TRBV7-9 and TRBJ1-5, with D perhaps TRBD1 (6 bases). CDR1 and CDR2 from the germline V gene are SEHNR and FQNEAQ (reference sequence). CDR3 length equals 18 residues. V was clipped by 1 base and J by 3 bases, with 19 bases between them. The DNA of the CDR3 is TGTGCCAGCAGCTTAGAAGGGCGGGGGCAGCGCCTCAATCAGCCCCAGCATTTT. Translation gives CASSLEGRGQRLNQPQHF.

This chain connects TRBV5-1 to TRBJ2-7; tentatively, D is TRBD1 (5 bases). CDR3 length equals 15 residues. Deletions cut 0 bases from V and 2 bases from J, with 12 bases between. The V gene's germline CDR1 is SGHRS and CDR2 YFSETQ. The DNA for the CDR3 is TGCGCCAGCAGCTTGGGACAGATCTCAACCTACGAGCAGTACTTC. It codes for CASSLGQISTYEQYF.

About this clone itself: The same CDR3 arises from other DNA sequences in this sample as well. CDR3 DNA: TGTGCCAGCAGCTTATCGGGAGGCACTGAAGCTTTCTTT. Translating gives CASSLSGGTEAFF. The chain uses TRBV7-9 and TRBJ1-1; D unresolved. Trimming removed 2 bases at V and 4 bases at J, with 8 bases between. CDR1 is SEHNR and CDR2 is FQNEAQ in the germline V gene (reference sequence). This CDR3 spans 13 amino acids.

The chain employs TRBV5-1 and TRBJ2-2; possible D gene TRBD2, 5 bases. This CDR3 contains 15 residues. Trimming removed 1 base from V and 7 bases from J, with 14 bases in between. Germline assignment: CDR1 SGHRS and CDR2 YFSETQ. The CDR3: CASSLRGLKNGELFF. Here the CDR3 DNA reads TGCGCCAGCAGCTTGCGGGGTCTGAAAAACGGGGAGCTGTTTTTT. The variable domain in full, completed from reference TRBV5-1 and TRBJ2-2, reads KAGVTQTPRYLIKTRGQQVTLSCSPISGHRSVSWYQQTPGQGLQFLFEYFSETQRNKGNFPGRFSGRQFSNSRSEMNVSTLELGDSALYLCASSLRGLKNGELFFGEGSRLTVL.

The V and J genes are TRBV28 and TRBJ2-4; TRBD1 agrees at 9 bases. Germline assignment: CDR1 MDHEN and CDR2 SYDVKM. The CDR3 spans 16 residues. The V gene end was trimmed by 3 bases and the J gene end by 3 bases; junction bases not matched to a gene: 6. The CDR3 loop is CASSFWTGVGKNIQYF. The CDR3 DNA reads TGTGCCAGCAGTTTTTGGACAGGGGTAGGCAAAAACATTCAGTACTTC. The variable domain in full, with the rest retrieved from reference TRBV28 and TRBJ2-4, is DVKVTQSSRYLVKRTGEKVFLECVQDMDHENMFWYRQDPGLGLRLIYFSYDVKMKEKGDIPEGYSVSREKKERFSLILESASTNQTSMYLCASSFWTGVGKNIQYFGAGTRLSVL.

The J gene is TRBJ2-7, the V gene TRBV9; 9 bases line up with TRBD1. Germline V gene data show CDR1 as SGDLS and CDR2 as YYNGEE. There are 13 residues in the CDR3. Unmatched junction bases numbered 2, after V lost 0 bases and J lost 7 bases. The chain's CDR3 is CASSVDRGREQYF. The CDR3 coding sequence is TGTGCCAGCAGCGTAGACAGGGGGCGTGAGCAGTACTTC.

This clone was detected only once. The rearrangement joins TRBV19 to TRBJ2-5, with a weak D call TRBD1 (6 bases). The germline CDR1 and CDR2 sequences are LNHDA and SQIVND (reference sequence). The CDR3 runs 14 residues. Trimming cost V 5 bases and J 5 bases, with 15 bases left between them. CDR3 in amino acids: CASSPPQGSETQYF. CDR3 coding DNA: TGTGCCAGTAGTCCCCCACAGGGAAGCGAGACCCAGTACTTC.

The chain carries TRBV10-1 and TRBJ2-3; 8 bases are a match to TRBD1. CDR3 length: 13 amino acids. Germline CDR1 and CDR2: WNHNN and SYGVQD (reference sequence). Trimming cost V 8 bases and J 3 bases; bases outside gene matches: 4. CDR3 region: CASSRTGTDTQYF. CDR3 in DNA: TGCGCCAGCTCCAGGACAGGGACAGATACGCAGTATTTT.

This clone appeared a single time. The chain is built from TRBV19 and TRBJ1-1; D call uncertain. Trimming took off 6 bases at V and 5 bases at J, with 22 bases between the two ends. The CDR3 consists of 16 residues. CDR1 and CDR2 from the germline V gene are LNHDA and SQIVND (reference sequence). The CDR3 region has the DNA TGTGCCAGTAGGATCACCTCTTGGGCAGCGGCTACTGAAGCTTTCTTT. Its translation is CASRITSWAAATEAFF.

The CDR3 is CASRERSTDTQYF. The DNA of the CDR3 is TGTGCCAGCAGGGAGCGTAGCACAGATACGCAGTATTTT. The V and J genes are TRBV7-8 and TRBJ2-3, with D unclear. V was trimmed by 6 bases and J by 0 bases, leaving 7 bases between them. CDR1 is SGHVS, CDR2 FQNEAQ, per germline. The CDR3 totals 13 residues.

The chain is built from TRBV7-7 and TRBJ1-6; the D gene is possibly TRBD1 (6 bases). Germline-derived CDR1 and CDR2 are SSHAT and FNYEAQ (reference sequence). The V and J ends lost 0 bases and 7 bases respectively, with 19 bases between them. The CDR3 runs 18 residues. The CDR3 DNA reads TGTGCCAGCAGCTTAGCAACCGGGACAAAGGACTTAAATTCACCCCTCCACTTT. Translation: CASSLATGTKDLNSPLHF.